The rows below give T cell receptor beta chains drawn from one sample of a study of cytomegalovirus exposure and HLA in healthy donors. Sequencing was performed with immunoSEQ multiplex PCR; in TCRdb, only in-frame clones are kept and a portion is missing. The sample includes about 360,000 clones, about nine tenths of them seen just once. The sequencing sample was made of PBMCs. Every receptor here comes from a woman in her late teens or twenties in good health and CMV-seronegative. The CDR3 runs from the conserved cysteine through the conserved F or W. A D gene is named only where the DNA matches it firmly. Expanded clones are given a class, and other clones once, few, many or no size at all.

v_gene,abundance,d_gene,j_gene,CDR3nt,CDR3aa
TRBV7-8,once,-,TRBJ1-1,TGTGCCAGCAGCTTAAAACAGGTCGTCCTCATGAACACTGAAGCTTTCTTT,CASSLKQVVLMNTEAFF
TRBV5-1,-,-,TRBJ2-2,TGCGCCAGCAGCTTGCCCGTTACCGGGGAGCTGTTTTTT,CASSLPVTGELFF
TRBV27,-,TRBD1,TRBJ1-1,TGTGCCAGCGGCAAGGGGGCAATGAACACTGAAGCTTTCTTT,CASGKGAMNTEAFF
TRBV2,-,TRBD1,TRBJ2-1,TGTGCCAGCAGTGACCCGGGACAGTCCTACAATGAGCAGTTCTTC,CASSDPGQSYNEQFF
TRBV7-7,-,TRBD2,TRBJ2-7,TGTGCCAGCAGCCGGGGACTAGCGGGAGTTGACGAGCAGTACTTC,CASSRGLAGVDEQYF
TRBV7-2,-,TRBD1,TRBJ2-3,TGTGCCAGCAGCTACGGACAGGGCAACACAGATACGCAGTATTTT,CASSYGQGNTDTQYF
TRBV9,-,TRBD2,TRBJ2-1,TGTGCCAGCAGCCCCGGAGCGCGGGAGCTTGGTGAGCAGTTCTTC,CASSPGARELGEQFF
TRBV6-4,few,-,TRBJ2-3,TGTGCCAGCAGGGGAGGAGATACGCAGTATTTT,CASRGGDTQYF
TRBV7-2,-,TRBD1,TRBJ2-7,TGTGCCAGCAGCTTTACCCCCGGGACAGGAGCGACCTACGAGCAGTACTTC,CASSFTPGTGATYEQYF
TRBV12-5,-,-,TRBJ1-2,TGTGCTAGTGGCTTGGGTAGGAGTGACTATGGCTACACCTTC,CASGLGRSDYGYTF
TRBV9,-,TRBD2,TRBJ2-1,TGTGCCAGCAGCGTCGGACTAGCGGGAGATGAGCAGTTCTTC,CASSVGLAGDEQFF
TRBV11-2,-,TRBD1,TRBJ1-2,TGTGCCAGCAGCTTAGGAACGACAGGGGGAACTGGCTACACCTTC,CASSLGTTGGTGYTF
TRBV4-2,-,-,TRBJ1-4,TGTGCCAGTGTTAAGGGCGGGGGGGACGAAAAACTGTTTTTT,CASVKGGGDEKLFF
TRBV27,-,-,TRBJ2-7,TGTGCCAGCACCTTATCCGGGACACAACCCCCCTACGAGCAGTACTTC,CASTLSGTQPPYEQYF
TRBV7-9,-,-,TRBJ1-2,TGTGCCAGCAGCTCAAGACAGGTTGGCTACACCTTC,CASSSRQVGYTF
TRBV2,-,TRBD1,TRBJ2-1,TGTGCCAGCAGTCTGACAGGGACCTACAATGAGCAGTTCTTC,CASSLTGTYNEQFF
TRBV19,once,-,TRBJ2-7,TGTGCCAGTACCCTAACCGGGGACTCCTACGAGCAGTACTTC,CASTLTGDSYEQYF
TRBV18,once,-,TRBJ2-7,TGTGCCAGCTCACCAGGGGCGTCTAGTAACTACGAGCAGTACTTC,CASSPGASSNYEQYF
TRBV13,once,-,TRBJ1-1,TGTGCCAGCAGCTTAGCTCCGGAGGCTGAAGCTTTCTTT,CASSLAPEAEAFF
TRBV15,once,-,TRBJ2-1,TGTGCCACCAGCGGCCCTCCCGATTCTAGTTTACCCTACAATGAGCAGTTCTTC,CATSGPPDSSLPYNEQFF
TRBV27,-,TRBD1,TRBJ2-1,TGTGCCACAGGAAGACAGGGTTCGGGGTACAATGAGCAGTTCTTC,CATGRQGSGYNEQFF
TRBV9,-,-,TRBJ2-7,TGTGCCAGCAGCGTAGCCCCTTCGGGGTCCTACGAGCAGTACTTC,CASSVAPSGSYEQYF
TRBV5-1,-,-,TRBJ1-2,TGCGCCAGCAGCATCACAGGGAACGCCTATGGCTACACCTTC,CASSITGNAYGYTF
TRBV5-1,-,-,TRBJ2-7,TGCGCCAGCAGCTTGTGGCAGGGCACCTCCTACGAGCAGTACTTC,CASSLWQGTSYEQYF
TRBV7-9,-,-,TRBJ2-2,TGTGCCAGCAGCTTAGAGTTCCCCCGGGATAGCGGTAACCGGGAGCTGTTTTTT,CASSLEFPRDSGNRELFF
TRBV4-1,-,-,TRBJ1-5,TGCGCCAGCAGCCAAGAAGACCACTATGGCGGGCAGCCCCAGCATTTT,CASSQEDHYGGQPQHF
TRBV9,few,TRBD1,TRBJ2-2,TGTGCCAGCTCGCGACAGGGTGACACCGGGGAGCTGTTTTTT,CASSRQGDTGELFF
TRBV7-6,once,-,TRBJ2-1,TGTGCCAGCAGCGACATTGGACAGGAGCAGTTCTTC,CASSDIGQEQFF
TRBV27,-,TRBD1,TRBJ2-2,TGTGCCAGCGGGACAGGGGGCGGCACCGGGGAGCTGTTTTTT,CASGTGGGTGELFF
TRBV12-5,-,-,TRBJ1-2,TGTGCTAGTGGGTCTTCCCGCGGACAGTCTAACTATGGCTACACCTTC,CASGSSRGQSNYGYTF
TRBV5-1,-,-,TRBJ2-2,TGCGCCAGCAGCCTATCCGGCACCGGGGAGCTGTTTTTT,CASSLSGTGELFF
TRBV6-1,-,-,TRBJ1-1,TGTGCCAGCAGTGAAGGAGTCCTGAACACTGAAGCTTTCTTT,CASSEGVLNTEAFF
TRBV6-1,-,-,TRBJ1-4,TGTGCCAGCAGTGGAAGGACAGATGAAAAACTGTTTTTT,CASSGRTDEKLFF
TRBV30,few,-,TRBJ1-5,TGTGCCTGGAGCCAGTATAGCAATCAGCCCCAGCATTTT,CAWSQYSNQPQHF
TRBV9,-,-,TRBJ2-3,TGTGCCAGCAGCCCCCCCGGGATTCTCACAGATACGCAGTATTTT,CASSPPGILTDTQYF
TRBV5-6,-,-,TRBJ2-7,TGTGCCAGCAGCCGAACGCAGGGTTACTACGAGCAGTACTTC,CASSRTQGYYEQYF
TRBV6-5,once,-,TRBJ2-1,TGTGCCAGCAGTTACTGGGTGACTGGAAACAATGAGCAGTTCTTC,CASSYWVTGNNEQFF
TRBV27,-,TRBD2,TRBJ2-7,TGTGCCAGTACGCCACTAGCGGGAATCCAATACGAGCAGTACTTC,CASTPLAGIQYEQYF
TRBV29-1,-,-,TRBJ1-1,TGCAGCGCCCTGCGGGGGTACGCTGAAGCTTTCTTT,CSALRGYAEAFF
TRBV7-9,-,-,TRBJ1-4,TGTGCCAGCAGCTTGACAGCCTATGCAACTAATGAAAAACTGTTTTTT,CASSLTAYATNEKLFF
TRBV7-8,-,-,TRBJ2-7,TGTGCCAGCAGCCCTCCAGGTGGGGGGTCAACCTACGAGCAGTACTTC,CASSPPGGGSTYEQYF
TRBV2,-,-,TRBJ2-3,TGTGCCAGCAGAGTCGCCCCAGGATGGGCAGATACGCAGTATTTT,CASRVAPGWADTQYF
TRBV4-1,-,-,TRBJ2-7,TGCGCCAGCAGCCCAAGCCCCGGGTTCTACGAGCAGTACTTC,CASSPSPGFYEQYF
TRBV2,-,TRBD2,TRBJ2-1,TGTGCCAGCAGTGTGGGACTAGTGGGTGAGCAGTTCTTC,CASSVGLVGEQFF
TRBV5-1,-,-,TRBJ2-2,TGCGCCAGCCACAACTACCCGGAGCTGTTTTTT,CASHNYPELFF
TRBV9,-,TRBD2,TRBJ2-3,TGTGCCAGCAGCGTTTTCGGACCGGGACTAGCAGTCGCAGATACGCAGTATTTT,CASSVFGPGLAVADTQYF
TRBV7-9,few,TRBD1,TRBJ2-7,TGTGCCAGCAGCTTACCCGGACAGGGGATCTTCTACGAGCAGTACTTC,CASSLPGQGIFYEQYF
TRBV28,-,-,TRBJ2-5,TGTGCCAGCAGTTTGCGTGTTCGGAGGGAGGACGCGTGGAAGACCCAGTACTTC,CASSLRVRREDAWKTQYF
TRBV10-2,-,-,TRBJ1-1,TGCGCCAGCAGTGAGCGAGAAAGGGAGTTGGGAGTCACTGAAGCTTTCTTT,CASSERERELGVTEAFF
TRBV5-1,-,-,TRBJ2-6,TGCGCCAGCAGCTTGGATGGTAGCTCTGGGGCCAACGTCCTGACTTTC,CASSLDGSSGANVLTF
TRBV28,-,TRBD2,TRBJ2-1,TGTGCCAGCAGTCCAACCGGGGGGGATGAGCAGTTCTTC,CASSPTGGDEQFF
TRBV28,-,-,TRBJ2-7,TGTGCCAGCAGTTTATCTTTTAGGGGCTCCTACGAGCAGTACTTC,CASSLSFRGSYEQYF